The 27 T cell receptor beta chains in this list originate from one sample, sequenced in a study of blood T cell repertoires in COVID-19. Repertoires were generated with immunoSEQ multiplex PCR, while TCRdb's copy carries only in-frame clones and drops some. The sample has nearly 100,000 clones, around 80% seen once. Sample: peripheral blood. The receptors here all came from a man aged 65 to 85 with acute or convalescent COVID-19.

The chain uses TRBV11-2 and TRBJ2-1; D might be TRBD2 (6 bases). Trimming took 1 base from V and 8 from J, leaving 18 bases between them. Looked up from germline, CDR1 is SGHAT and CDR2 is FQNNGV. This CDR3 contains 16 residues. CDR3 sequence (DNA): TGTGCCAGCAGCTTAGGAGCGGCGGGACGCTATGATGAGCAGTTCTTC. Translated: CASSLGAAGRYDEQFF.

The gene calls are TRBV30 and TRBJ1-1; D remains unclear. The length of the CDR3 is 13 residues. The germline V gene has CDR1 GTSNPN and CDR2 SVGIG (reference sequence). V lost 2 bases and J lost 5, with 12 bases in between. CDR3 sequence reads: CAWSTKQGTEAFF. CDR3 nucleotide sequence: TGTGCCTGGAGTACTAAACAAGGAACTGAAGCTTTCTTT.

This chain joins TRBV3-1 (or the pseudogene TRBV3-2) and TRBJ1-5, with a weak D call TRBD1 (6 bases). Germline V gene lookup returns CDR1 LGHDT and CDR2 YNNKEL (reference sequence). The CDR3 extends over 13 amino acids. The V gene lost 5 bases and the J gene lost 6 bases, with 11 bases spanning the gap. CDR3 DNA: TGTGCCAGCAGCTACGGGGGGGCTCAGCCCCAGCATTTT. Protein: CASSYGGAQPQHF.

The chain carries TRBV21-1 and TRBJ2-1; whether TRBD2, the table's D call, matches the DNA was not checked. TRBV21-1 is described as a pseudogene. The CDR3 is 16 residues long. As DNA, the CDR3 is TGTGCCAGCTACCAAAAGGGAGGAATATTGTACAATGAGCAGTTCTTC. This encodes CASYQKGGILYNEQFF.

The chain employs TRBV11-2 and TRBJ1-1, with D possibly matching TRBD1 (5 bases). Germline V gene data show CDR1 as SGHAT and CDR2 as FQNNGV. Trimming stripped 4 bases from V and 5 bases from J, with 17 bases between. The CDR3 runs to 15 residues. CDR3 amino acids: CASSYWGIKGTEAFF. Here the CDR3 DNA reads TGTGCCAGCAGCTACTGGGGCATTAAGGGGACTGAAGCTTTCTTT.

The V and J genes are TRBV2 and TRBJ2-2; 9 nucleotides line up with TRBD2. The CDR3 loop spans 17 amino acids. CDR1 is SNHLY, CDR2 FYNNEI, per germline. V lost 0 bases and J lost 6; bases outside the gene matches: 8. The CDR3 DNA follows: TGTGCCAGCAGTGAAGCACCGGGACTAGCTTACCCCGGGGAGCTGTTTTTT. Its protein is CASSEAPGLAYPGELFF. The variable domain in full, with the rest retrieved from reference TRBV2 and TRBJ2-2, is EPEVTQTPSHQVTQMGQEVILRCVPISNHLYFYWYRQILGQKVEFLVSFYNNEISEKSEIFDDQFSVERPDGSNFTLKIRSTKLEDSAMYFCASSEAPGLAYPGELFFGEGSRLTVL.

The rearrangement joins TRBV28 to TRBJ2-2; TRBD1 matches at 8 bases. This CDR3 comprises 14 residues. J was trimmed by 2 bases and V by 11 bases; bases with no gene match: 7. CDR1 is MDHEN and CDR2 is SYDVKM in the germline V gene. The CDR3 region has the DNA TGTGCCGGGAATACAGGGGGAAACACCGGGGAGCTGTTTTTT. The encoded protein is CAGNTGGNTGELFF.

The chain employs TRBV24-1 and TRBJ1-2, with D hard to call. The CDR3 extends over 13 amino acids. Trimming stripped 5 bases from V and 2 bases from J, with 8 bases between. Looked up from germline, CDR1 is KGHDR and CDR2 is SFDVKD. CDR3 residues: CATSAPGNYGYTF. The CDR3 nucleotides read TGTGCCACCAGTGCCCCCGGGAACTATGGCTACACCTTC.

The chain employs TRBV7-3 and TRBJ2-3, with 11 positions matching TRBD1. Per the germline V gene, CDR1 is SGHTA and CDR2 is FQGTGA. The CDR3 totals 14 residues. V trimming: 6 bases; J trimming: 2 bases; junction bases outside the gene matches: 1. CDR3 sequence: CASSGQGATDTQYF. In nucleotides, the CDR3 is TGTGCCAGCAGTGGACAGGGGGCCACAGATACGCAGTATTTT.

This chain connects TRBV20-1 to TRBJ2-7; D might be TRBD1 (6 bases). V gave up 3 bases and J gave up 2 bases, with 14 bases separating them. This CDR3 has 14 residues. From germline, CDR1 is DFQATT and CDR2 SNEGSKA (reference sequence). The CDR3 loop is CSASNRVAAYEQYF. The CDR3 DNA reads TGCAGTGCTAGTAACAGGGTGGCGGCCTACGAGCAGTACTTC.

The chain is built from TRBV28 and TRBJ1-4; the D gene is possibly TRBD1 (6 bases). V dropped 6 bases and J dropped 7 bases, with 18 bases sitting between them. Germline V gene lookup returns CDR1 MDHEN and CDR2 SYDVKM. The CDR3 length is 15 residues. In DNA form, the CDR3 reads TGTGCCAGCAGCCTAAATACAGGGCATGGTGAAAAACTGTTTTTT. Residues: CASSLNTGHGEKLFF.

The V call is TRBV28, the J call TRBJ1-5; D call uncertain. The CDR3 has 13 amino acids. The germline V gene has CDR1 MDHEN and CDR2 SYDVKM. V lost 6 bases and J 5 bases, leaving 11 bases between the germline ends. CDR3 residues: CASSSLGDQPQHF. In DNA form, the CDR3 reads TGTGCCAGCAGCTCCCTCGGGGATCAGCCCCAGCATTTT.

This chain uses TRBV24-1 with TRBJ2-1; TRBD1 might be the D (5 bases). The CDR3 spans 14 residues. CDR1 KGHDR and CDR2 SFDVKD come from the germline V gene. V shed 7 bases and J shed 1 base, with 10 bases lying between them. The CDR3 loop reads CATSAGKSYNEQFF. CDR3 nucleotide sequence: TGTGCCACCAGCGCAGGGAAATCCTACAATGAGCAGTTCTTC.

V usage is TRBV28 and J usage is TRBJ1-2, with D hard to call. Per germline, CDR1 MDHEN and CDR2 SYDVKM. This CDR3 has 12 amino acids. V was shortened by 2 bases and J by 8 bases, with 9 bases between the two germline ends. This chain's CDR3 is CASSLDTRGYTF. The DNA of the CDR3 is TGTGCCAGCAGTTTAGACACTCGGGGCTACACCTTC.

V gene TRBV6-5 combines with J gene TRBJ2-7, with D perhaps matching TRBD1 (5 bases). The germline CDR1 and CDR2 sequences are MNHEY and SVGAGI. CDR3 length equals 15 residues. V lost 10 bases and J 4 bases, leaving 23 bases between the germline ends. For the CDR3, the DNA is TGTGCCACCAACCCGGACAACAGGCCCCAGTACGAGCAGTACTTC. Residues: CATNPDNRPQYEQYF.

V and J are TRBV10-3 and TRBJ2-7; D is possibly TRBD2 (5 bases). Germline lookup yields CDR1 ENHRY and CDR2 SYGVKD. This CDR3 contains 12 residues. V lost 4 bases to trimming and J lost 7 bases, with 11 bases between them. This chain's CDR3 is CAISGRTEEQYF. The CDR3 DNA is TGTGCCATCAGTGGGAGGACGGAGGAGCAGTACTTC.

This clone was recorded only once. This sequence joins TRBV18 and TRBJ2-5; the D is unclear. Looked up from germline, CDR1 is KGHSH and CDR2 is LQKENI. The CDR3 extends over 14 amino acids. Between the trimmed V and J ends, which lost 2 bases and 2 bases, there was a span of 9 bases. The CDR3 loop reads CASSPSMSQETQYF. CDR3 nucleotide sequence: TGTGCCAGCTCACCAAGCATGTCACAAGAGACCCAGTACTTC.

The chain employs TRBV24-1 and TRBJ2-3; TRBD2 matches 9 bases. With 7 bases clipped from V and 4 bases from J, the junction kept 8 bases outside the gene matches. The CDR3 extends over 15 amino acids. CDR1 KGHDR and CDR2 SFDVKD come from the germline V gene. CDR3 in amino acids: CATSDEAGGADTQYF. The CDR3 DNA follows: TGTGCCACCAGCGACGAAGCGGGAGGCGCAGATACGCAGTATTTT.

The rearrangement links TRBV28 to TRBJ2-5; possible D gene TRBD1, 5 bases. V lost 1 base, J lost 5 bases, and 11 bases lay in between. The germline CDR1 and CDR2 sequences are MDHEN and SYDVKM. CDR3 size: 14 residues. As DNA, the CDR3 is TGTGCCAGCAGTTTATCTCAGGGTTTGGAGACCCAGTACTTC. Translated: CASSLSQGLETQYF.

The chain joins TRBV18 to TRBJ1-4, with a possible D match to TRBD1 (6 bases). V gave up 4 bases and J gave up 6 bases, with 15 bases separating them. This CDR3 is 15 amino acids long. Germline loops: CDR1 KGHSH, CDR2 LQKENI. CDR3 region: CASSLLQGSDEKLFF. CDR3 DNA: TGTGCCAGCTCACTACTACAGGGATCGGATGAAAAACTGTTTTTT.

The chain joins TRBV6-1 to TRBJ1-3, with TRBD1 identical over 7 bases. J gave up 5 bases and V 2 bases, and 6 bases lay outside the gene matches. This CDR3 is 15 amino acids long. CDR1 and CDR2 from the germline V gene are MNHNS and SASEGT. The CDR3 here is CASSESRTGRNTIYF. Here the CDR3 DNA reads TGTGCCAGCAGTGAAAGCCGGACAGGACGAAACACCATATATTTT.

The rearrangement uses TRBV28 and TRBJ1-2; the D is unclear. The CDR3 is made up of 15 amino acids. The V and J ends lost 5 bases and 7 bases respectively, with 20 bases between them. Germline assignment: CDR1 MDHEN and CDR2 SYDVKM. The DNA of the CDR3 is TGTGCCAGCAGTCCGACCTCCCATGGAGAGGGTGGCTACACCTTC. Its translation is CASSPTSHGEGGYTF.

The gene calls are TRBV5-4 and TRBJ1-2; 10 nucleotides align to TRBD1. Germline V gene lookup returns CDR1 SGHNT and CDR2 YYREEE (reference sequence). The CDR3 has 15 amino acids. Losses at the gene ends were 1 base for V and 7 bases for J; bases not matched to a gene: 7. CDR3 protein: CASSLWRQGAAGYTF. CDR3 nucleotides: TGTGCCAGCAGCTTGTGGCGACAGGGGGCTGCTGGCTACACCTTC.

The CDR3 DNA reads as TGTGCCTGGAGACGACTTACCTCTGGAAACACCATATATTTT. Residues: CAWRRLTSGNTIYF. The chain carries TRBV30 and TRBJ1-3; no reliable D call. This CDR3 contains 14 residues. Trimming cost V 3 bases and J 0 bases, with 9 bases left between them. Germline CDR1 is GTSNPN and CDR2 is SVGIG (reference sequence).

The genes are TRBV12-3 or TRBV12-4 and TRBJ2-1, with unresolved D. CDR3 length: 13 residues. Trimming stripped 5 bases from V and 5 bases from J, with 10 bases between. CDR3 nucleotides: TGTGCCAGCAGTGGTCAGACAAACAATGAGCAGTTCTTC. This codes for CASSGQTNNEQFF.

This sequence joins TRBV2 and TRBJ1-1, with TRBD1 identical over 8 bases. J lost 6 bases, V lost 7 bases, and 13 bases had no gene match. CDR1 is SNHLY and CDR2 is FYNNEI in the germline V gene. The CDR3 is 15 amino acids. The CDR3 loop is CASTNNDRGVSEAFF. For the CDR3, the DNA is TGTGCCAGCACCAATAATGACAGGGGTGTCTCTGAAGCTTTCTTT.

The chain recombines TRBV10-3 with TRBJ2-2; 8 nucleotides match TRBD1. The CDR3 has 17 amino acids. Germline lookup yields CDR1 ENHRY and CDR2 SYGVKD. V dropped 4 bases and J dropped 1; count of bases not matched to a gene: 8. CDR3 loop: CAISGSDRGGNTGELFF. CDR3 in DNA: TGTGCCATCAGTGGTTCTGACAGGGGAGGGAACACCGGGGAGCTGTTTTTT.